This passage covers 14 T cell receptor beta chains from one sample sequenced in a study of Graves' ophthalmopathy and Graves' hyperthyroidism. Using RNA transcripts, the TCR beta CDR3 regions were amplified. The first-round RT-PCR employed HTBI primers together with the Qiagen OneStep RT-PCR kit. A multiplex PCR was then performed as the second round. TCRdb called the multiplex PCR reads again in MiXCR, with one record for every CDR3 protein. The sample shows over a million distinct CDR3 sequences, about 40% of them seen only once. What was sequenced was peripheral blood or thyroid tissue (not recorded which). Every receptor here comes from an adult man with Graves' hyperthyroidism.

This clonotype was found a few times. The chain couples TRBV28 to TRBJ1-2; D not resolved. Trimming cost V 8 bases and J 6 bases, with 19 bases left between them. The CDR3 spans 14 residues. Germline CDR1 reads MDHEN; CDR2 reads SYDVKM. CDR3 region: CASDSEPRVHGYTF. DNA of the CDR3: TGTGCCAGCGACTCGGAACCAAGGGTCCATGGCTACACCTTC.

This clonotype was detected ten times or more. V is TRBV20-1 and J is TRBJ2-5; 10 bases fit TRBD2. The CDR3 totals 15 residues. The V and J ends lost 3 bases and 2 bases, in that order; junction bases with no gene match: 6. Germline CDR1 and CDR2: DFQATT and SNEGSKA (reference sequence). CDR3 sequence: CSASLLAGAQETQYF. The CDR3 coding sequence is TGCAGTGCTAGTCTTCTAGCGGGAGCTCAAGAGACCCAGTACTTC.

This clonotype was observed many times. V and J are TRBV2 and TRBJ2-7; tentatively, D is TRBD1 or TRBD2 (5 bases each). CDR3 length equals 12 residues. V lost 8 bases, J lost 2 bases, and 10 bases lay in between. The germline V gene has CDR1 SNHLY and CDR2 FYNNEI. The CDR3 loop is CASRDVAYEQYF. DNA of the CDR3: TGTGCCAGCCGGGACGTGGCCTACGAGCAGTACTTC.

V usage is TRBV2 and J usage is TRBJ1-2; weak D call: TRBD1 (5 bases). CDR3 size: 13 residues. Germline-derived CDR1 and CDR2 are SNHLY and FYNNEI. The V end lost 4 bases, the J end lost 6 bases, and 12 bases lay between the germline ends. In DNA, the CDR3 is TGTGCCAGCAGTGTATCCCCAGGGAATGGCTACACCTTC. This encodes CASSVSPGNGYTF.

This chain uses TRBV12-3 or TRBV12-4 with TRBJ2-7; D perhaps matches TRBD1 (6 bases). V lost 1 base and J lost 5, with 15 bases in between. The CDR3 contains 15 residues. The CDR3 reads CASSLVVGTLDEQYF. In DNA form, the CDR3 reads TGTGCCAGCAGTTTAGTCGTAGGGACACTCGACGAGCAGTACTTC.

This clonotype was counted a single time. The chain joins TRBV20-1 to TRBJ1-2; D call uncertain. Per the germline V gene, CDR1 is DFQATT and CDR2 is SNEGSKA (reference sequence). CDR3 length equals 13 residues. Trimming stripped 0 bases from V and 1 base from J, with 6 bases between. CDR3 sequence (DNA): TGCAGTGCTAGAGACAATTATAACTATGGCTACACCTTC. It translates to CSARDNYNYGYTF.

J is TRBJ2-2 and V is TRBV5-5; 7 nucleotides align to TRBD1. Germline CDR1 is SGHKS and CDR2 is YYEKEE (reference sequence). The J segment lost 3 bases and the V segment lost 5 bases, leaving 10 bases of the junction unmatched. The CDR3 consists of 16 residues. The DNA of the CDR3 is TGTGCCAGCAGGAGGGACAGCAACCACTACACCGGGGAGCTGTTTTTT. Protein sequence: CASRRDSNHYTGELFF.

This clonotype was observed a handful of times. The chain couples TRBV4-1 to TRBJ2-7, with TRBD2 matching 10 bases. There are 16 residues in the CDR3. The V gene end was trimmed by 4 bases and the J gene end by 6 bases; junction bases not matched to a gene: 12. The germline gives CDR1 MGHRA, CDR2 YSYEKL. CDR3 sequence reads: CASSLSGLAGVREQYF. The CDR3 bases are TGCGCCAGCAGCCTGAGTGGGCTAGCGGGAGTTCGCGAGCAGTACTTC.

CDR3 in DNA: TGCAGTGCTAGAGATTTCGGGACAGGGACACCTACGCAGCAGTACTTC. Encoded protein: CSARDFGTGTPTQQYF. This chain links TRBV20-1 with TRBJ2-7; 9 bases map to TRBD1. Losses at the gene ends were 0 bases for V and 8 bases for J; bases not matched to a gene: 14. Germline CDR1 reads DFQATT; CDR2 reads SNEGSKA (reference sequence). The CDR3 spans 16 residues.

This chain uses TRBV9 with TRBJ1-1, with D perhaps matching TRBD1 (6 bases). Trimming took 2 bases from V and 1 from J, leaving 12 bases between them. CDR1 is SGDLS, CDR2 YYNGEE, per germline. CDR3 length equals 15 residues. CDR3 nucleotides: TGTGCCAGCAGCGTTGCTACAGGGACGAACACTGAAGCTTTCTTT. Translated, it gives CASSVATGTNTEAFF. The full variable domain, completed using reference TRBV9 and TRBJ1-1, is DSGVTQTPKHLITATGQRVTLRCSPRSGDLSVYWYQQSLDQGLQFLIQYYNGEERAKGNILERFSAQQFPDLHSELNLSSLELGDSALYFCASSVATGTNTEAFFGQGTRLTVV.

The V and J genes are TRBV15 and TRBJ2-7; TRBD1 aligns across 10 bases. The germline V gene has CDR1 LNHNV and CDR2 YYDKDF (reference sequence). The CDR3 is 16 residues long. Trimming took 8 bases from V and 8 from J; bases not matched to a gene: 18. The CDR3 DNA sequence: TGTGCCACCGAGAGGGACAGGGGTGGCAATCAGCCCCAGCAGTACTTC. Its translation is CATERDRGGNQPQQYF.

The chain combines TRBV5-6 with TRBJ1-6, with D possibly matching TRBD1 (6 bases). This CDR3 region has 13 residues. CDR1 is SGHDT, CDR2 YYEEEE, per germline. The germline V and J ends were trimmed by 2 bases and 10 bases, with 10 bases remaining between them. The CDR3 region is CASSLTGYSPLHF. The CDR3 DNA reads TGTGCCAGCAGCTTAACAGGGTACTCACCCCTCCACTTT. The full variable domain, with the rest looked up from reference TRBV5-6 and TRBJ1-6, is DAGVTQSPTHLIKTRGQQVTLRCSPKSGHDTVSWYQQALGQGPQFIFQYYEEEERQRGNFPDRFSGHQFPNYSSELNVNALLLGDSALYLCASSLTGYSPLHFGNGTRLTVT.

The genes are TRBV6-1 and TRBJ2-7, with D possibly being TRBD1 (5 bases). V was clipped by 3 bases and J by 2 bases, with 11 bases between them. The CDR3 consists of 14 residues. Germline loops: CDR1 MNHNS, CDR2 SASEGT. The CDR3 spells CASSEQDTTYEQYF. The CDR3, as DNA: TGTGCCAGCAGTGAGCAGGACACCACCTACGAGCAGTACTTC.

This clonotype was seen many times. The rearrangement uses TRBV7-3 and TRBJ2-2; tentatively, D is TRBD1 (5 bases). The length of the CDR3 is 16 residues. In germline, CDR1 is SGHTA, CDR2 FQGTGA. Trimming took 1 base from V and 5 from J, leaving 14 bases between them. For the CDR3, the DNA is TGTGCCAGCAGCTTAAGGGGTCAGGGTGGGACCGGGGAGCTGTTTTTT. Amino acids: CASSLRGQGGTGELFF.